This record covers a single T cell receptor beta chain. The data are from a study of control samples from healthy donors and cancer patients. Produced via immunoSEQ multiplex PCR; TCRdb's table is partial and in-frame only. The sample holds about 77,000 clones, almost 95% seen once. The source of this sequence is a woman aged 55-70 years in good health. Sequencing used blood.

The CDR3 spells CATSDPGVSYGYTF. As DNA, the CDR3 is TGTGCCACCAGTGATCCTGGGGTCAGCTATGGCTACACCTTC. V gene TRBV24-1 combines with J gene TRBJ1-2; D is undetermined. The length of the CDR3 is 14 residues. V dropped 3 bases and J dropped 4 bases, with 11 bases sitting between them. CDR1 is KGHDR, CDR2 SFDVKD, per germline.